This T cell receptor beta chain was identified in a study of response to subunit inactivated influenza vaccine. General study results and limits: There was a suggestion from the authors that each seasonal influenza vaccination recruits few new T cells.

TCRdb reprocessed the RT-PCR reads with MiXCR, giving one entry per CDR3 protein. Among some 540,000 distinct CDR3 sequences listed, approximately 20% were seen once. Trimming pared 5 bases from V and 0 bases from J, leaving 8 bases between. The CDR3 covers 14 residues. Germline CDR1 and CDR2: MNHEY and SVGEGT. The table lists this clonotype with a few counts. Antigen specificity is unknown. The same sample was also studied in work on T cells expressing NK-cell markers. From that report: Production of TCR beta cDNA relied on 5'RACE template switching with UMIs. With respect to HCMV, seven of the eight sequenced donors were seropositive, and one was seronegative.

Sequenced material: CD4+ T cells sorted from PBMCs, taken roughly 12 days after vaccination. The V call is TRBV6-2 or TRBV6-3, the J call TRBJ2-1; unclear D gene. The receptor comes from a man in his forties or fifties who received an inactivated influenza vaccine. This CDR3 reads CASSTVPSYNEQFF. Here the CDR3 DNA reads TGTGCCAGCAGTACAGTGCCCTCCTACAATGAGCAGTTCTTC.